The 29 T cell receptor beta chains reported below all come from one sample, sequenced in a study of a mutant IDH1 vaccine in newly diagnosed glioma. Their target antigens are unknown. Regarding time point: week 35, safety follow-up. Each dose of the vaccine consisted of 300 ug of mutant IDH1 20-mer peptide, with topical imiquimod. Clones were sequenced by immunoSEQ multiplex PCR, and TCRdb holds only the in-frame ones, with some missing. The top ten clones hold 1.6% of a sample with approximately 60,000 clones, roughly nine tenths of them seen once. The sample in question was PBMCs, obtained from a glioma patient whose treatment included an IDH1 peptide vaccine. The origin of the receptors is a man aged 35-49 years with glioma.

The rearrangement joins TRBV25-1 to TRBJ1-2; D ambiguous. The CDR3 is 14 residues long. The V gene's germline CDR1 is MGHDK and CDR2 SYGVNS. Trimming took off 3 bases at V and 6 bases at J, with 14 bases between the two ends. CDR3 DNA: TGTGCCAGCAGTGAGGGCTTCCTTCAGAATGGCTACACCTTC. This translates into CASSEGFLQNGYTF.

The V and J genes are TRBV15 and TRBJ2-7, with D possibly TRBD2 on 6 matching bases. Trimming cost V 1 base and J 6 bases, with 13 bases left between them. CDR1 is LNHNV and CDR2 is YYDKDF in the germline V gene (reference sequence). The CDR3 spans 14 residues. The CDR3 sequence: CATSRVSRDSEQYF. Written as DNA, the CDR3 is TGTGCCACCAGCAGAGTTTCGCGGGATAGCGAGCAGTACTTC.

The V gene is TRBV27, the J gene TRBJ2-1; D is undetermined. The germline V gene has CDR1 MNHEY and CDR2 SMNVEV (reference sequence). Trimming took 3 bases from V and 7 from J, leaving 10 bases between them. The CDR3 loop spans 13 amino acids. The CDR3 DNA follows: TGTGCCAGCAGTTTGTCGTCGCCTAATGAGCAGTTCTTC. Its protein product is CASSLSSPNEQFF.

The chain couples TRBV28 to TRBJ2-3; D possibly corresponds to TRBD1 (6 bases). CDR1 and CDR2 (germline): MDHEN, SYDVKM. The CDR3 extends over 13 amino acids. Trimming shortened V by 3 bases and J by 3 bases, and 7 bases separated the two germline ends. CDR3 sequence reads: CASSFTGTDTQYF. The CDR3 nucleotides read TGTGCCAGCAGTTTCACAGGGACAGATACGCAGTATTTT.

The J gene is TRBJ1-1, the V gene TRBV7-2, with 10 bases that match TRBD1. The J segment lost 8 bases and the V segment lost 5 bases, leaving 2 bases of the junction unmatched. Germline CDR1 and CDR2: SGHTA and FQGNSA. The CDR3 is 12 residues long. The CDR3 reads CASSRQGAEAFF. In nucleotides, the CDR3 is TGTGCCAGCAGCAGACAGGGGGCAGAAGCTTTCTTT.

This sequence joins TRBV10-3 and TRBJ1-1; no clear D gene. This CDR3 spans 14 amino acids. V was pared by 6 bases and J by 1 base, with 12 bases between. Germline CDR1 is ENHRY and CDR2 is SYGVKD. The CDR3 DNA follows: TGTGCCATCAGCAAAGACAACCAGAACACTGAAGCTTTCTTT. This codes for CAISKDNQNTEAFF.

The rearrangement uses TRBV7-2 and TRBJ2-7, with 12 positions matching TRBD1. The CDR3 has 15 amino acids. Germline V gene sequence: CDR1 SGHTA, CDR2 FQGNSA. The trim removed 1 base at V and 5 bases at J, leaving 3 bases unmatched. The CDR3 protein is CASSLGGTGGNEQYF. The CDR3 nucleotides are TGTGCCAGCAGCTTAGGCGGGACAGGGGGCAACGAGCAGTACTTC.

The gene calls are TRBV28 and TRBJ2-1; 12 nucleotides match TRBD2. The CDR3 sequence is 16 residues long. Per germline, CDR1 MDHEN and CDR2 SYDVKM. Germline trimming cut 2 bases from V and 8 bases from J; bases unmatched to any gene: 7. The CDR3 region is CASSLPTSGSYHEQFF. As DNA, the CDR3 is TGTGCCAGCAGTTTACCGACTAGCGGGAGTTACCATGAGCAGTTCTTC.

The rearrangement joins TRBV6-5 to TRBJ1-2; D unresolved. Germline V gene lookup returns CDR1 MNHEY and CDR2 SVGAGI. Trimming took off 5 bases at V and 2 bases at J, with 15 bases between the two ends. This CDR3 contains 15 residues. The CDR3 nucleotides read TGTGCCAGCAGTCCCCTTGGCAGCTTAAACTATGGCTACACCTTC. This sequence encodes CASSPLGSLNYGYTF.

The CDR3 spells CASSRSDTYEQYF. The DNA for the CDR3 is TGTGCCAGCAGCCGTTCTGACACATACGAGCAGTACTTC. This sequence joins TRBV7-9 and TRBJ2-7; D is unclear. The CDR3 is made up of 13 amino acids. Trimming took off 5 bases at V and 4 bases at J, with 12 bases between the two ends. Germline V gene lookup returns CDR1 SEHNR and CDR2 FQNEAQ (reference sequence).

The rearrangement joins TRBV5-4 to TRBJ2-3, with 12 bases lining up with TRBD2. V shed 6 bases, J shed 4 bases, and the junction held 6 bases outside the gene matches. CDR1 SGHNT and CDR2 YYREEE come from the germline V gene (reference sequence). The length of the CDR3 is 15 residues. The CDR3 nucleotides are TGTGCCAGCACCCTAGCGGGAGGGCCCGCAGATACGCAGTATTTT. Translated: CASTLAGGPADTQYF.

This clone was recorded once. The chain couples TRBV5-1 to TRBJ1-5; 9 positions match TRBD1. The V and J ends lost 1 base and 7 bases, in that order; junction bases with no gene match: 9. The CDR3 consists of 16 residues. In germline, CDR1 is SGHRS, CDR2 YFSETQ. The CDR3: CASSLTTGGSGQPQHF. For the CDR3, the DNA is TGCGCCAGCAGCTTGACGACAGGGGGGAGTGGACAGCCCCAGCATTTT.

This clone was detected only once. CDR3 in amino acids: CASSLQQGGETQYF. In DNA, the CDR3 is TGTGCCAGCAGCTTACAACAGGGCGGAGAGACCCAGTACTTC. V usage is TRBV7-9 and J usage is TRBJ2-5; the D gene is possibly TRBD1 (6 bases). The CDR3 spans 14 residues. V lost 2 bases to trimming and J lost 4 bases, with 11 bases between them. The germline V gene encodes CDR1 SEHNR and CDR2 FQNEAQ (reference sequence).

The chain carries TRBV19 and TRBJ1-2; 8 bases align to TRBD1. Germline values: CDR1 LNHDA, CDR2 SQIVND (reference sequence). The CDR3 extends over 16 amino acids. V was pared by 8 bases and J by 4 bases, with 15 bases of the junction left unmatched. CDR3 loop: CASDPSPGTGIYGYTF. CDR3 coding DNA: TGTGCCAGTGATCCTTCCCCCGGGACAGGCATCTATGGCTACACCTTC.

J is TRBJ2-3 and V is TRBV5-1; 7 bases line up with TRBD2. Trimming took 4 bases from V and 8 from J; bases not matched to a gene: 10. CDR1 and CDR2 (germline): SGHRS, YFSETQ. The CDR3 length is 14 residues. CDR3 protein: CASSRDRGEGTQYF. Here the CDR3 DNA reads TGCGCCAGCAGCCGCGATCGGGGGGAGGGTACGCAGTATTTT.

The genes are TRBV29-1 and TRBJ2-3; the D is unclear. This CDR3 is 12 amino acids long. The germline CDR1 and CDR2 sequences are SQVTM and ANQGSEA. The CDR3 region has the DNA TGCAGGGTCGAGAGAAGCACAGATACGCAGTATTTT. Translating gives CRVERSTDTQYF.

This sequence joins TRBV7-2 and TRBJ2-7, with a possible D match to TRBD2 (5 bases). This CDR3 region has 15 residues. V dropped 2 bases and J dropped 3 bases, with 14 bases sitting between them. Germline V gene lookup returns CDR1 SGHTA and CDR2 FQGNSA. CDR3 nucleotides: TGTGCCAGCAGCTTATCGGCGAGCGGAGTCTACGAGCAGTACTTC. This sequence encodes CASSLSASGVYEQYF.

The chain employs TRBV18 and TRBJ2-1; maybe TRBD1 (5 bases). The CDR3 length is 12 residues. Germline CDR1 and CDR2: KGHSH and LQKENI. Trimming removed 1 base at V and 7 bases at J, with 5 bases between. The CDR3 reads CASSPQGNEQFF. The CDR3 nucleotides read TGTGCCAGCTCACCACAGGGGAATGAGCAGTTCTTC.

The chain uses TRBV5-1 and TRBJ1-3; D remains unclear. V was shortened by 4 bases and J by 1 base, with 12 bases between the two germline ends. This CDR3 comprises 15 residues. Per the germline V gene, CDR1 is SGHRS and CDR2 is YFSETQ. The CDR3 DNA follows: TGCGCCAGCAGCAACTCAGGTATATCTGGAAACACCATATATTTT. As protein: CASSNSGISGNTIYF.

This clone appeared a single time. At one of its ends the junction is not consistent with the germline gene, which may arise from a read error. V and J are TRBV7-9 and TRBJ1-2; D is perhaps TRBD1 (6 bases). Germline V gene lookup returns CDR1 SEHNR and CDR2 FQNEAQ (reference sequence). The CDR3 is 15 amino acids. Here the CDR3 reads CVSSTTAGGGLSYTF. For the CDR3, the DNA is TGTGTCAGCAGTACAACTGCAGGCGGGGGCCTTAGCTACACCTTC.

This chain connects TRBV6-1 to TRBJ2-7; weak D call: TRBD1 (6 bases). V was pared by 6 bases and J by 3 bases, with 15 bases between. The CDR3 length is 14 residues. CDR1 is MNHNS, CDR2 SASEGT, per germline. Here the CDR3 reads CASRNREPLYEQYF. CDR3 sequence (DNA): TGTGCCAGCAGAAACAGGGAACCCCTCTACGAGCAGTACTTC.

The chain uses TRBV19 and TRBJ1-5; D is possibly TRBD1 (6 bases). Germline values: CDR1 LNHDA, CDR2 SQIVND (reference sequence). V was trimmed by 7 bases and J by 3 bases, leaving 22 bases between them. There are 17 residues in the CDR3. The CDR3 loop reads CASTGGGGRAVNQPQHF. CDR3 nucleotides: TGTGCCAGTACCGGAGGGGGGGGCAGGGCGGTCAATCAGCCCCAGCATTTT.

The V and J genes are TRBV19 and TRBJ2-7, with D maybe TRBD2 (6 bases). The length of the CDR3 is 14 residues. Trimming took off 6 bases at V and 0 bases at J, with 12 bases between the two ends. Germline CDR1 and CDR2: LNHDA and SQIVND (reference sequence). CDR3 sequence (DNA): TGTGCCAGTAGCCCACGGGAGTACTCCTACGAGCAGTACTTC. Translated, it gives CASSPREYSYEQYF. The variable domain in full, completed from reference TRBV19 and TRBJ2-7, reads DGGITQSPKYLFRKEGQNVTLSCEQNLNHDAMYWYRQDPGQGLRLIYYSQIVNDFQKGDIAEGYSVSREKKESFPLTVTSAQKNPTAFYLCASSPREYSYEQYFGPGTRLTVT.

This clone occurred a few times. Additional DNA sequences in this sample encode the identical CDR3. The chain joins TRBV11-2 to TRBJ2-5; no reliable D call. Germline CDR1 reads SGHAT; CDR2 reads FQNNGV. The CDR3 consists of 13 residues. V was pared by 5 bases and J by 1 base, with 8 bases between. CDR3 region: CASSPGFQETQYF. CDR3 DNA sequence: TGTGCCAGCAGCCCAGGTTTCCAAGAGACCCAGTACTTC.

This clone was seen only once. The CDR3 sequence: CASRDRGPTYEQYF. DNA of the CDR3: TGTGCCAGCAGGGACAGGGGGCCGACCTACGAGCAGTACTTC. The chain employs TRBV27 and TRBJ2-7; 11 nucleotides align to TRBD1. Germline trimming cut 6 bases from V and 2 bases from J; bases unmatched to any gene: 3. CDR1 is MNHEY and CDR2 is SMNVEV in the germline V gene (reference sequence). The CDR3 totals 14 residues.

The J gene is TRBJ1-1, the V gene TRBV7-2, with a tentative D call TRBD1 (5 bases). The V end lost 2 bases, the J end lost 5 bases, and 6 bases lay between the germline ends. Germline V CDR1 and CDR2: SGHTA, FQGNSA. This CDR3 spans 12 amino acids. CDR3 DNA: TGTGCCAGCAGCTTAAGGGGAACTGAAGCTTTCTTT. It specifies CASSLRGTEAFF.

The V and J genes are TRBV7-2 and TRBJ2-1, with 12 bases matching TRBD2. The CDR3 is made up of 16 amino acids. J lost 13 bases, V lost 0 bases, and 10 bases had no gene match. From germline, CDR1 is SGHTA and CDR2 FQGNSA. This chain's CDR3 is CASSLATLLAGGRQFF. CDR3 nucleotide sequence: TGTGCCAGCAGCTTAGCGACCCTACTAGCGGGGGGACGACAGTTCTTC. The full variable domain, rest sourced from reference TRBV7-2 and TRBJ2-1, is GAGVSQSPSNKVTEKGKDVELRCDPISGHTALYWYRQSLGQGLEFLIYFQGNSAPDKSGLPSDRFSAERTGGSVSTLTIQRTQQEDSAVYLCASSLATLLAGGRQFFGPGTRLTVL.

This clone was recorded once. This CDR3 reads CASSQDSEGSYNEQFF. The DNA for the CDR3 is TGTGCCAGCAGCCAAGATAGCGAGGGAAGCTACAATGAGCAGTTCTTC. The chain is built from TRBV4-2 and TRBJ2-1, with D possibly being TRBD2 (5 bases). The CDR3 totals 16 residues. CDR1 and CDR2 from the germline V gene are LGHNA and YNFKEQ. Trimming removed 0 bases at V and 3 bases at J, with 12 bases between.

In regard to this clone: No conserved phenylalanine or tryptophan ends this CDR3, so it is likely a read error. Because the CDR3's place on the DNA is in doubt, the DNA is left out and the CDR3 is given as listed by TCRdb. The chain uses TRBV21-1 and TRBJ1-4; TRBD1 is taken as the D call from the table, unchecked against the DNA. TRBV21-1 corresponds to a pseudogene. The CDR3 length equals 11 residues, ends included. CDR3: CASSLRRDRSL.